The clone carrying this T cell receptor (beta chain) was seen ten or more times. CDR1 and CDR2 (germline): LGHNA, YSLEER. The CDR3 sequence is 13 residues long. With 2 bases removed from V and 4 bases from J, the gap between germline ends came to 8 bases. The sample originates from a study of T cell repertoires in cytomegalovirus infection. TCRdb called the reads again in MiXCR, with one record for every CDR3 protein. Here the sample spans 310,000 or so distinct CDR3 sequences, 9.6% being singletons. The sequence was collected from a human donor in good health (CMV status not recorded). Some clones in this sample may be carry-over from other donors' samples. The sequenced sample was PBMCs. The chain is built from TRBV4-3 and TRBJ1-2; D is unclear. CDR3 nucleotide sequence: TGCGCCAGCAGCCAAAGTAATACCTATGGCTACACCTTC. Residues: CASSQSNTYGYTF.